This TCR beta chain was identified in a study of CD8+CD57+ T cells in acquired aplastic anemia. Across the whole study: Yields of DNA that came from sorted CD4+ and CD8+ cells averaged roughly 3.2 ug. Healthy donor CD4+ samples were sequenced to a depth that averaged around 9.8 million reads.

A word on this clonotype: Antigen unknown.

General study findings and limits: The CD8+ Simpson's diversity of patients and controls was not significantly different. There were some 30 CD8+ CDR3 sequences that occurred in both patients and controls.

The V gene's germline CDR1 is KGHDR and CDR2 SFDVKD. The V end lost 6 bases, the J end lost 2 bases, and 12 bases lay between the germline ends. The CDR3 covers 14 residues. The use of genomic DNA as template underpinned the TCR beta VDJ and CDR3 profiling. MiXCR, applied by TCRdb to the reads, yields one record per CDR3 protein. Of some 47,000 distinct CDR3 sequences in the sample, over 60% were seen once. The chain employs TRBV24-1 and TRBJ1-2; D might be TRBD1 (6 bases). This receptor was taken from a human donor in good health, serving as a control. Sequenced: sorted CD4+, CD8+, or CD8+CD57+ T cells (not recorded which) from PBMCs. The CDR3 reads CATSSGTTNYGYTF. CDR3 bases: TGTGCCACCAGTTCCGGGACAACGAACTATGGCTACACCTTC.